The rows below give T cell receptor beta chains drawn from one sample of a study of blood T cell repertoires in COVID-19. The protocol was immunoSEQ multiplex PCR, while the TCRdb copy is restricted to in-frame clones and leaves out a portion. The sample yields about 180,000 clones, approximately 85% seen once. Material: PBMCs or T cells enriched from blood (not recorded which). The receptors derive from a man in his forties who had recovered from COVID-19. CDR3s include the opening cysteine and the closing phenylalanine or tryptophan. Fields, in order: J gene, clone size, V gene, D gene, CDR3 DNA, CDR3 protein. D genes are given only for firm matches. Clone size is stated in some rows and not others, as once, few, many or a class when expanded.

>TRBJ1-5|NA|TRBV5-5|NA
TGTGCCAGCAGCTTGGGGACAGACAGCAATCAGCCCCAGCATTTT
CASSLGTDSNQPQHF
>TRBJ1-3|NA|TRBV5-1|NA
TGCGCCAGCAGCTTGCTCGCCGACAGCTCCTCTGGAAACACCATATATTTT
CASSLLADSSSGNTIYF
>TRBJ1-1|NA|TRBV3-1/TRBV3-2|NA
TGTGCCAGCAGCCAAGATCGGTTTATGAACACTGAAGCTTTCTTT
CASSQDRFMNTEAFF
>TRBJ2-5|many|TRBV29-1|NA
TGCAGCGTTGTAGACAGTTCAAAGACCCAGTACTTC
CSVVDSSKTQYF
>TRBJ1-4|once|TRBV2|NA
TGTGCCAGCCAGGGGATTGGGGAAAAACTGTTTTTT
CASQGIGEKLFF
>TRBJ1-2|few|TRBV4-1|TRBD1
TGCGCCAGCAGCTCGCTACCTGCAGGGGGATATGGCTACACCTTC
CASSSLPAGGYGYTF
>TRBJ2-2|NA|TRBV3-1/TRBV3-2|TRBD2
TGTGCCAGCAGCCAGGTCGTGCTAGCGGGGACCGGGGAGCTGTTTTTT
CASSQVVLAGTGELFF
>TRBJ2-5|NA|TRBV3-1/TRBV3-2|TRBD1
TGTGCCAGCAGCCGAGCAATGACAGGGGCGGTAGGAGAGACCCAGTACTTC
CASSRAMTGAVGETQYF
>TRBJ1-1|NA|TRBV19|NA
TGTGCCAGTAGTATAGGGGGAGGGACCGAAGCTTTCTTT
CASSIGGGTEAFF
>TRBJ2-3|many|TRBV5-1|TRBD1
TGCGCCAGCAGCTTAGGACAGGGGAGAGATACGCAGTATTTT
CASSLGQGRDTQYF
>TRBJ1-1|NA|TRBV7-2|NA
TGTGCCAGCAGCCCCAGGTACGGCGACACTGAAGCTTTCTTT
CASSPRYGDTEAFF
>TRBJ2-7|once|TRBV21-1|NA
TGTGCCAGCAGCTTAGGGACAGGGCGATATTTGGGCTACGAGCAGTACTTC
CASSLGTGRYLGYEQYF
>TRBJ1-1|NA|TRBV15|NA
TGTGCCACCAGCAGAGATGTCGAGGTAGGAGCTTTCTTT
CATSRDVEVGAFF
>TRBJ1-4|NA|TRBV6-5|TRBD1
TGTGCCAGCGGGCCCACGGGACAGGGATTGGAAAAACTGTTTTTT
CASGPTGQGLEKLFF
>TRBJ2-1|NA|TRBV19|NA
TGTGCCAGTAGCATAACAGGGACGAATGAGCAGTTCTTC
CASSITGTNEQFF
>TRBJ2-2|NA|TRBV11-3|TRBD2
TGTGCCAGCAGTCGAACTAGCGTCGGGGAGCTGTTTTTT
CASSRTSVGELFF
>TRBJ1-5|NA|TRBV19|TRBD1
TGTGCCAGTAGTTGGGGACAGGGTAGCAATCAGCCCCAGCATTTT
CASSWGQGSNQPQHF
>TRBJ2-2|NA|TRBV5-4|NA
TGTGCCAGCAGCTTGGAGTCCAGGGCCACCGGGGAGCTGTTTTTT
CASSLESRATGELFF
>TRBJ2-1|few|TRBV13|TRBD2
TGTGCCAGCAGCCCGACTGGGACTAGCGGGGGCTACTACAATGAGCAGTTCTTC
CASSPTGTSGGYYNEQFF
>TRBJ1-5|NA|TRBV2|NA
TGTGCCAGTTCGACGGGACTTAGCAATCAGCCCCAGCATTTT
CASSTGLSNQPQHF
>TRBJ2-2|NA|TRBV30|NA
TGTGCCTGGAGTCCCACCGGCAGGGGCCCGCCGAACACCGGGGAGCTGTTTTTT
CAWSPTGRGPPNTGELFF
>TRBJ1-1|once|TRBV12-3/TRBV12-4|NA
TGTGCCAGCCGACTTTTTATGAACACTGAAGCTTTCTTT
CASRLFMNTEAFF
>TRBJ1-2|NA|TRBV7-2|TRBD1
TGTGCCAGCAGCCCGACAGGGATTTTCTATGGCTACACCTTC
CASSPTGIFYGYTF
>TRBJ2-1|NA|TRBV6-5|NA
TGTGCCAGCGAATCTGTCGGGGTATACAATGAGCAGTTCTTC
CASESVGVYNEQFF
>TRBJ1-4|few|TRBV9|TRBD1
TGTGCCAGCAGCGTGGACAGGGCGGCTAATGAAAAACTGTTTTTT
CASSVDRAANEKLFF
>TRBJ1-1|NA|TRBV30|TRBD1
TGTGCCTGGGGTATAGACAGGGGGCTCACTGAAGCTTTCTTT
CAWGIDRGLTEAFF
>TRBJ1-1|NA|TRBV30|NA
TGTGCCTGGAGTGGTTCGGGGGGGACTGAAGCTTTCTTT
CAWSGSGGTEAFF
>TRBJ2-5|NA|TRBV9|TRBD1
TGTGCCAGCAGCGAGGGGACAGGGGATCCAGAGACCCAGTACTTC
CASSEGTGDPETQYF
>TRBJ1-2|NA|TRBV3-1/TRBV3-2|NA
TGTGCCAGCAGCCAACGGGGAAGATATGGCTACACCTTC
CASSQRGRYGYTF
>TRBJ2-3|NA|TRBV5-6|TRBD1
TGTGCCAGCAGCCCGGGACAGGGGGTAGGGACGCAGTATTTT
CASSPGQGVGTQYF
>TRBJ2-1|NA|TRBV10-1|NA
TGCGCCAGCAGCTGGGCGGGTCAGGGGGAGCAGTTCTTC
CASSWAGQGEQFF
>TRBJ2-1|NA|TRBV7-9|NA
TGTGCCAGCAGCTTAGTTAGCATTGTTGGCGAATCCTACAATGAGCAGTTCTTC
CASSLVSIVGESYNEQFF
>TRBJ1-6|NA|TRBV7-9|NA
TGTGCCAGCAGCTCCGGCTCGGTGCCAGGTTCACCCCTCCACTTT
CASSSGSVPGSPLHF
>TRBJ2-7|NA|TRBV6-5|TRBD1
TGTGCCAGCAGTTCTTCTACAGGGGATCGAGACGAGCAGTACTTC
CASSSSTGDRDEQYF
>TRBJ2-3|NA|TRBV29-1|NA
TGCAGCGTGGGGACTGGATCCACAGATACGCAGTATTTT
CSVGTGSTDTQYF
>TRBJ2-1|NA|TRBV10-3|TRBD1
TGTGCCATCAATCCCCAGGGGCCGGGACAGGGCAATGAGCAGTTCTTC
CAINPQGPGQGNEQFF
>TRBJ2-7|NA|TRBV9|NA
TGTGCCAGCAGCGTAGCTAGCGAGTCCTACGAGCAGTACTTC
CASSVASESYEQYF
>TRBJ2-2|NA|TRBV5-5|TRBD1
TGTGCCAGCTATAATAGCGGACAGGGAGACACCGGGGAGCTGTTTTTT
CASYNSGQGDTGELFF
>TRBJ1-1|few|TRBV30|NA
TGTGCCTGGAGGGGGGCGCGCACTGAAGCTTTCTTT
CAWRGARTEAFF
>TRBJ2-1|once|TRBV18|TRBD1
TGTGCCAGCTCCCGGGACAGGAATGAGCAGTTCTTC
CASSRDRNEQFF
>TRBJ1-1|NA|TRBV10-3|TRBD1
TGTGCCATCAGTGGTACAGGGGTGGCTTTCTTT
CAISGTGVAFF
>TRBJ2-5|NA|TRBV30|NA
TGTGCCTGTACAGACAGGCGACTCGAGACCCAGTACTTC
CACTDRRLETQYF
>TRBJ1-1|NA|TRBV9|TRBD1
TGTGCCAGCGGGTCAGGGGGAGCCCTTGAAGCTTTCTTT
CASGSGGALEAFF
>TRBJ1-2|NA|TRBV5-1|TRBD1
TGCGCCAGCAGCCCTCCGGACAGGGTGGGCGGCTACACCTTC
CASSPPDRVGGYTF
>TRBJ1-2|NA|TRBV9|TRBD1
TGTGCCAGCAGCGACCGGGACAGGGAAAAAGCCTTC
CASSDRDREKAF
>TRBJ2-5|NA|TRBV28|TRBD1
TGTGCCACCTTGTCCCAGGGGGCTAGGGAGACCCAGTACTTC
CATLSQGARETQYF
>TRBJ1-2|few|TRBV6-5|TRBD1
TGTGCCACCACACGGGACAGGGGCTATGGCTACACCTTC
CATTRDRGYGYTF
>TRBJ1-1|once|TRBV29-1|NA
TGCAGCGTTGACCCACAGGATTTGAACACTGAAGCTTTCTTT
CSVDPQDLNTEAFF
>TRBJ2-2|NA|TRBV5-1|TRBD1
TGCGCCAGCAGCCTACAGGGGGTCGACACCGGGGAGCTGTTTTTT
CASSLQGVDTGELFF
>TRBJ1-1|once|TRBV18|NA
TGTGCCAGCTCACCATACCACACCTCCCCGAACACTGAAGCTTTCTTT
CASSPYHTSPNTEAFF
>TRBJ1-2|once|TRBV28|TRBD1
TGTGCCAGCAGTTTGCGCCGAAAACAGGGGACCGATGGCTACACCTTC
CASSLRRKQGTDGYTF